The clone carrying this T cell receptor (beta chain) was counted between two and nine times. What it binds is not known. Genomic DNA was the PCR template. Multiplex PCR with 30 forward and 13 reverse primers amplified the TCR beta CDR3. MiXCR, applied by TCRdb to the multiplex PCR reads, yields one record per CDR3 protein. The sample carries 280,000 or so distinct CDR3 sequences, 47% recorded once. This sample was taken from a study of type 1 and type 2 diabetes patients. The study, taken as a whole, reports: In type 2 diabetes, highly-expanded CD4+ clones took a median about 3.9% of reads. Age and gender were not matched between study groups, possibly biasing interpretation. Some HECs seen only in T1D might also appear in more T2D or control samples.

Roughly 10 milliliters of peripheral blood were drawn from each donor. Germline-derived CDR1 and CDR2 are SGHTA and FQGNSA. With 4 bases removed from V and 0 bases from J, the gap between germline ends came to 16 bases. This CDR3 has 16 residues. The specimen sequenced was peripheral blood mononuclear cells (PBMCs). The source is a man between 18 and 35 years old with type 2 diabetes. The chain has TRBV7-2 and TRBJ2-7; D not resolved. CDR3: CASSSFGWGSSYEQYF. The CDR3 DNA is TGTGCCAGCAGCTCTTTCGGGTGGGGTAGCTCCTACGAGCAGTACTTC.